This TCR beta chain was identified during a study of graft-versus-host responses after intestinal transplantation. CDR3 length: 15 amino acids. Germline CDR1 and CDR2: SEHNR and FQNEAQ (reference sequence). V shed 7 bases and J shed 6 bases, with 21 bases lying between them. Method: immunoSEQ multiplex PCR; TCRdb's copy keeps in-frame clones and lacks some. The table shows some 86,000 clones, with around 90% occurring only once. As regards this clone: Its antigen is as yet unknown.

Study results and caveats: Peak circulating GvH clone levels tracked with early post-transplant HvG declines.

The receptor was isolated from a human donor who received an intestinal transplant. The specimen comprised unstimulated CD8+ T cells sorted from spleen or lymph node cells, sampled before intestinal transplant. The rearrangement links TRBV7-9 to TRBJ1-1; maybe TRBD1 (6 bases). The CDR3 DNA reads TGTGCCAGCACCCCCGATTCGGGGGCGGCGCCTGAAGCTTTCTTT. Its translation is CASTPDSGAAPEAFF.